Following are 8 T cell receptor beta chains from one sample sequenced in a study of blood T cell repertoires in COVID-19. Produced via immunoSEQ multiplex PCR; TCRdb's table is partial and in-frame only. The sample holds roughly 220,000 clones, about 85% seen once. The sequenced sample was peripheral blood. These receptors came from a man aged 45 to 65 who had recovered from COVID-19.

This chain connects TRBV18 to TRBJ2-2, with a tentative D call TRBD1 (5 bases). The CDR3 sequence is 16 residues long. Germline CDR1 and CDR2: KGHSH and LQKENI. V lost 1 base and J lost 4, with 13 bases in between. CDR3 sequence: CASSPRKGFGTGELFF. CDR3 bases: TGTGCCAGCTCACCACGGAAGGGGTTTGGCACCGGGGAGCTGTTTTTT.

The chain links TRBV19 to TRBJ1-5; possibly TRBD1 for D (6 bases). Germline loops: CDR1 LNHDA, CDR2 SQIVND (reference sequence). Trimming shortened V by 8 bases and J by 4 bases, and 9 bases separated the two germline ends. This CDR3 has 12 residues. CDR3 sequence: CASCDRNQPQHF. The CDR3 DNA sequence: TGTGCCAGTTGTGACAGGAATCAGCCCCAGCATTTT.

This clone was detected a few times. The chain uses TRBV4-1 and TRBJ2-3, with 8 bases that match TRBD2. The V segment lost 1 base and the J segment 5 bases; nucleotides outside the gene matches: 2. Germline CDR1 and CDR2: MGHRA and YSYEKL. This CDR3 region has 14 residues. In DNA, the CDR3 is TGCGCCAGCAGCCAAGCCACTAGCGGAGATACGCAGTATTTT. This encodes CASSQATSGDTQYF.

The chain couples TRBV27 to TRBJ1-1; no reliable D call. CDR1 MNHEY and CDR2 SMNVEV come from the germline V gene (reference sequence). V shed 5 bases and J shed 5 bases, with 15 bases lying between them. The CDR3 has 14 residues. CDR3 protein: CASSPHSGGTEAFF. CDR3 sequence (DNA): TGTGCCAGCAGTCCCCATTCAGGAGGGACTGAAGCTTTCTTT.

The CDR3 sequence is CASSSPGGPNTGELFF. CDR3 bases: TGTGCCAGCAGTTCGCCGGGGGGGCCGAACACCGGGGAGCTGTTTTTT. The rearrangement links TRBV28 to TRBJ2-2; TRBD2 agrees at 8 bases. The CDR3 totals 16 residues. The V gene end was trimmed by 4 bases and the J gene end by 0 bases; junction bases not matched to a gene: 4. Germline CDR1 MDHEN, CDR2 SYDVKM. The variable domain in full, with the rest retrieved from reference TRBV28 and TRBJ2-2, is DVKVTQSSRYLVKRTGEKVFLECVQDMDHENMFWYRQDPGLGLRLIYFSYDVKMKEKGDIPEGYSVSREKKERFSLILESASTNQTSMYLCASSSPGGPNTGELFFGEGSRLTVL.

This chain connects TRBV20-1 to TRBJ1-4; D gene unclear. Trimming pared 3 bases from V and 3 bases from J, leaving 8 bases between. Looked up from germline, CDR1 is DFQATT and CDR2 is SNEGSKA (reference sequence). This CDR3 contains 13 residues. The CDR3 is CSASYRPNEKLFF. CDR3 bases: TGCAGTGCTAGTTACAGACCTAATGAAAAACTGTTTTTT.

The table lists this clone with a few counts. The chain recombines TRBV28 with TRBJ2-7; D might be TRBD1 (6 bases). V lost 3 bases to trimming and J lost 5 bases, with 14 bases between them. The germline V gene encodes CDR1 MDHEN and CDR2 SYDVKM. This CDR3 contains 14 residues. The CDR3 loop is CASSLTGIPHEQYF. The CDR3 nucleotides read TGTGCCAGCAGTTTGACAGGTATTCCCCACGAGCAGTACTTC.

V is TRBV6-5 and J is TRBJ2-4; D unclear. In germline, CDR1 is MNHEY, CDR2 SVGAGI. V dropped 6 bases and J dropped 0 bases, with 6 bases sitting between them. CDR3 length: 13 amino acids. The CDR3 DNA reads TGTGCCAGCAGCCCACTAGCCAAAAACATTCAGTACTTC. Its translation: CASSPLAKNIQYF.